A single sample gave rise to the 19 T cell receptor beta chains below, sequenced in a study of beta chain features in type 1 diabetes. Study-wide findings and caveats: Within each of all four CD4+ subsets, Type 1 diabetes patients had TCRB CDR3s that were moderately but significantly shorter.

Reverse transcription of all isolated RNA meant that expressed TCRB transcripts were sequenced. The repertoire was sequenced with immunoSEQ multiplex PCR; TCRdb's copy has only in-frame clones and lacks some. This sample yields 300,000 to 350,000 clones, of which 9.3% are seen a single time; about 1% belongs to the top ten. These receptors' targets are unknown. The sequencing sample was made of central memory CD4+ T cells from blood. The receptors originated from a man aged 30-40 years with type 1 diabetes.

This clone was counted between two and nine times. This rearrangement joins TRBV19 to TRBJ2-2; 10 positions agree with TRBD1. Trimming cost V 9 bases and J 10 bases; bases outside gene matches: 2. This CDR3 region has 11 residues. From germline, CDR1 is LNHDA and CDR2 SQIVND (reference sequence). The CDR3 sequence: CARTGGPELFF. The CDR3 region has the DNA TGTGCCAGGACAGGGGGCCCGGAGCTGTTTTTT.

This chain connects TRBV29-1 to TRBJ2-7, with D possibly being TRBD1 (5 bases). Trimming shortened V by 4 bases and J by 3 bases, and 13 bases separated the two germline ends. Germline assignment: CDR1 SQVTM and CDR2 ANQGSEA. The CDR3 covers 13 residues. Here the CDR3 reads CSVVGQGDYEQYF. CDR3 coding DNA: TGCAGCGTTGTCGGCCAGGGTGACTACGAGCAGTACTTC.

The V call is TRBV18, the J call TRBJ1-1; the D is unclear. The CDR3 covers 13 residues. Germline values: CDR1 KGHSH, CDR2 LQKENI. V shed 3 bases and J shed 3 bases, with 8 bases lying between them. The CDR3, as DNA: TGTGCCAGCTCACCGGTATATGACACTGAAGCTTTCTTT. The encoded protein is CASSPVYDTEAFF.

This clone was counted between two and nine times. The chain combines TRBV7-2 with TRBJ2-5; D possibly corresponds to TRBD2 (6 bases). Deletions cut 5 bases from V and 2 bases from J, with 15 bases between. CDR3 length equals 15 residues. Germline CDR1 reads SGHTA; CDR2 reads FQGNSA. The CDR3 DNA reads TGTGCCAGCAGCCGCATGTCGGGGGAGCAAGAGACCCAGTACTTC. Translating gives CASSRMSGEQETQYF.

J is TRBJ2-1 and V is TRBV11-2, with 9 bases fitting TRBD1. CDR1 is SGHAT, CDR2 FQNNGV, per germline. Trimming took 5 bases from V and 4 from J; bases not matched to a gene: 18. The CDR3 totals 19 residues. CDR3 amino acids: CASSPLDRGSRTSYNEQFF. The DNA for the CDR3 is TGTGCCAGCAGCCCACTTGACAGGGGGAGCCGTACCTCTTACAATGAGCAGTTCTTC.

The rearrangement uses TRBV7-2 and TRBJ2-7; TRBD1 matches at 7 bases. Germline CDR1 and CDR2: SGHTA and FQGNSA. The V gene end was trimmed by 5 bases and the J gene end by 3 bases; junction bases not matched to a gene: 7. The CDR3 contains 14 residues. Here the CDR3 reads CASSQGQSYYEQYF. DNA for the CDR3: TGTGCCAGCAGCCAGGGACAGTCTTACTACGAGCAGTACTTC.

The rearrangement uses TRBV29-1 and TRBJ2-1; TRBD2 is a possible D gene (5 bases). The CDR3 runs to 14 residues. V was pared by 8 bases and J by 3 bases, with 17 bases between. CDR1 is SQVTM and CDR2 is ANQGSEA in the germline V gene. The CDR3 spells CSPWQRAHYNEQFF. Here the CDR3 DNA reads TGCAGCCCCTGGCAGAGGGCTCACTACAATGAGCAGTTCTTC.

The chain recombines TRBV19 with TRBJ1-6; 7 positions agree with TRBD1. Germline-derived CDR1 and CDR2 are LNHDA and SQIVND (reference sequence). The CDR3 consists of 13 residues. V lost 4 bases, J lost 10 bases, and 4 bases stayed unmatched. CDR3 DNA: TGTGCCAGTAGTAGACAGGGCGAATCACCCCTCCACTTT. It is translated as CASSRQGESPLHF.

The table lists this clone with a few counts. This same CDR3 is encoded by further DNA sequences in the sample. The gene calls are TRBV6-5 and TRBJ1-2; D is unresolved. With 2 bases removed from V and 0 bases from J, the gap between germline ends came to 7 bases. Germline-derived CDR1 and CDR2 are MNHEY and SVGAGI. The CDR3 covers 14 residues. In DNA form, the CDR3 reads TGTGCCAGCAGTTACGCCGGGACTAACTATGGCTACACCTTC. Translation: CASSYAGTNYGYTF.

This clone was detected a few times. The CDR3 bases are TGTGCCAGCAGCTTTCAGAGCGGGGAGCCCACAGATACGCAGTATTTT. Translating gives CASSFQSGEPTDTQYF. The rearrangement joins TRBV7-2 to TRBJ2-3; 7 bases agree with TRBD2. Germline-derived CDR1 and CDR2 are SGHTA and FQGNSA. With V trimmed by 3 bases and J by 2 bases, 8 bases remained unmatched. The CDR3 is 16 residues long.

This clone showed up many times. The J gene is TRBJ2-2, the V gene TRBV19; D is uncertain. This CDR3 comprises 13 residues. Trimming took off 2 bases at V and 1 base at J, with 2 bases between the two ends. CDR1 is LNHDA, CDR2 SQIVND, per germline (reference sequence). The CDR3 nucleotides read TGTGCCAGTAGTATAATGAACACCGGGGAGCTGTTTTTT. It translates to CASSIMNTGELFF.

This clone was seen at least ten times. The chain links TRBV21-1 to TRBJ2-7. TRBV21-1 has pseudogene status. The CDR3 loop spans 13 amino acids. The CDR3 DNA sequence: TGTGCCAGCACCAGACAGCGGCCTAAGGCGATGTACTTC. Amino acids: CASTRQRPKAMYF.

The rearrangement links TRBV2 to TRBJ1-5, with unresolved D. The V and J ends lost 0 bases and 3 bases respectively, with 6 bases between them. Germline CDR1 SNHLY, CDR2 FYNNEI. The length of the CDR3 is 14 residues. CDR3 sequence: CASSEALSNQPQHF. The CDR3 region has the DNA TGTGCCAGCAGTGAAGCGCTTTCCAATCAGCCCCAGCATTTT.

CDR3 in DNA: TGTGCCTGGAGTCAACAGGGGTTTGGTTCACCCCTCCACTTT. Translation gives CAWSQQGFGSPLHF. The gene calls are TRBV30 and TRBJ1-6, with 7 positions matching TRBD1. Germline-derived CDR1 and CDR2 are GTSNPN and SVGIG (reference sequence). CDR3 length: 14 amino acids. V dropped 2 bases and J dropped 9; count of bases not matched to a gene: 7.

The rearrangement uses TRBV7-2 and TRBJ2-3; 8 positions agree with TRBD2. V lost 2 bases to trimming and J lost 5 bases; unmatched junction nucleotides: 6. This CDR3 is 15 amino acids long. In germline, CDR1 is SGHTA, CDR2 FQGNSA. The chain's CDR3 is CASSLRRGGQDTQYF. The DNA of the CDR3 is TGTGCCAGCAGCTTAAGACGGGGGGGCCAAGATACGCAGTATTTT.

This clone has more than one count but fewer than ten. V usage is TRBV10-3 and J usage is TRBJ2-7; no clear D. V gave up 3 bases and J gave up 5 bases, with 8 bases separating them. The CDR3 has 12 amino acids. The V gene's germline CDR1 is ENHRY and CDR2 SYGVKD. In nucleotides, the CDR3 is TGTGCCATCAGTGACGCAGGTAACGAGCAGTACTTC. This gives the protein CAISDAGNEQYF.

This clone was found a few times. The J gene is TRBJ1-5, the V gene TRBV6-6; no reliable D call. The germline V gene has CDR1 MNHNY and CDR2 SVGAGI (reference sequence). There are 15 residues in the CDR3. V lost 4 bases, J lost 5 bases, and 15 bases lay in between. The CDR3 sequence is CASSSDGSRDQPQHF. CDR3 coding DNA: TGTGCCAGCAGTTCCGACGGTTCGAGGGATCAGCCCCAGCATTTT.

This clone was recorded at least ten times. This rearrangement joins TRBV4-3 to TRBJ2-2; 10 nucleotides match TRBD2. This CDR3 is 20 amino acids long. Looked up from germline, CDR1 is LGHNA and CDR2 is YSLEER. V gave up 4 bases and J gave up 0 bases; unmatched junction bases: 14. As DNA, the CDR3 is TGCGCCAGCAGCCGGACGAGACAACTAGCGGGGAGAGCGAACACCGGGGAGCTGTTTTTT. Translating gives CASSRTRQLAGRANTGELFF.

The rearrangement uses TRBV19 and TRBJ2-7; D gene ambiguous. V was trimmed by 6 bases and J by 1 base, leaving 10 bases between them. The germline gives CDR1 LNHDA, CDR2 SQIVND (reference sequence). The length of the CDR3 is 13 residues. The CDR3, as DNA: TGTGCCAGTAGCTCGACCGGATCCTACGAGCAGTACTTC. Its protein is CASSSTGSYEQYF.